Included here is one TCR beta chain sequence, with context. Antigen specificity is unknown. Primers for the PCR totalled 60 Vbeta and 13 Jbeta. Assay used: immunoSEQ multiplex PCR; TCRdb lists only in-frame clones, some missing. Of about 170,000 clones in the sample, roughly 80% were seen once. The sample is drawn from a study of cytomegalovirus exposure and HLA in healthy donors. Study context: Earlier results showed roughly 120 million unique TCR beta sequences derived from 150 million to 200 million T cells. The study's findings and limits: After further analysis at a later stage, 15,000 to 20,000 TCR beta sequences were associated with HLA alleles at 0.05 false discovery rate. Prior analysis indicated that the majority of TCR beta V segments exhibited productivity approximately 90% or approximately 30% of the time. Certain sequence variants were highly shared and formed a cluster, and this cluster was likely a sequencing artifact.

Sequenced sample: PBMCs. The receptor was derived from a male donor in good health and CMV-seronegative.

The CDR3 DNA reads as TGCGCCAGCAGCCAAGATGTGGGTGGAGGAGAGACCCAGTACTTC. Protein product: CASSQDVGGGETQYF. The chain is built from TRBV4-1 and TRBJ2-5, with D perhaps TRBD2 (5 bases). Germline V gene lookup returns CDR1 MGHRA and CDR2 YSYEKL. This CDR3 region has 15 residues. V lost 0 bases and J 4 bases, leaving 12 bases between the germline ends.